A selection of T cell receptor beta chains follows, all from one sample in a study of blood T cell repertoires in COVID-19. Profiled with immunoSEQ multiplex PCR; TCRdb holds only in-frame clones, not every one. The repertoire includes about 64,000 clones, more than 75% of them detected once, and 1.5% to 2% sits in the top ten. Material for sequencing was peripheral blood. The receptors derive from a human donor in a cohort sampled during active COVID-19. Both conserved end residues are part of each CDR3. The order of the fields is J gene, V gene, clone size, D gene, CDR3 DNA, CDR3 protein. A D gene is named only where the DNA matches it firmly. Part of the rows lack a size; the others show once, few, many or a class for expanded clones.

j_call: TRBJ2-7; v_call: TRBV10-3; clone_size: once; d_call: .; cdr3_nt: TGTGCCATCAGTCTTACTGGCTACGAGCAGTACTTC; cdr3_aa: CAISLTGYEQYF
j_call: TRBJ1-2; v_call: TRBV4-1; clone_size: .; d_call: TRBD1; cdr3_nt: TGCGCCAGCAGCCAATCCTCGACAGGGGGCTATGGCTACACCTTC; cdr3_aa: CASSQSSTGGYGYTF
j_call: TRBJ1-4; v_call: TRBV7-6; clone_size: .; d_call: TRBD1; cdr3_nt: TGTGCCAGCAGCACCCGACAGGGTCAGTATGAAAAACTGTTTTTT; cdr3_aa: CASSTRQGQYEKLFF
j_call: TRBJ2-1; v_call: TRBV11-3; clone_size: .; d_call: TRBD2; cdr3_nt: TGTGCCAGCAGCTTAGGGGGAGCGGGACTATTCTACAATGAGCAGTTCTTC; cdr3_aa: CASSLGGAGLFYNEQFF
j_call: TRBJ1-4; v_call: TRBV14; clone_size: .; d_call: TRBD1; cdr3_nt: TGTGCCAGCAGCCAAGACAGGGGGCGCGGTGAAAAACTGTTTTTT; cdr3_aa: CASSQDRGRGEKLFF
j_call: TRBJ2-3; v_call: TRBV25-1; clone_size: .; d_call: .; cdr3_nt: TGTGCCAGCAGTGAATATGGGGACAACACAGATACGCAGTATTTT; cdr3_aa: CASSEYGDNTDTQYF
j_call: TRBJ2-1; v_call: TRBV27; clone_size: .; d_call: TRBD2; cdr3_nt: TGTGCCAGCATTAGCGGGAGGGTTGACAATGAGCAGTTCTTC; cdr3_aa: CASISGRVDNEQFF
j_call: TRBJ2-2; v_call: TRBV19; clone_size: .; d_call: .; cdr3_nt: TGTGCCAGCCACACCCCCAGGGCGAACACCGGGGAGCTGTTTTTT; cdr3_aa: CASHTPRANTGELFF
j_call: TRBJ1-1; v_call: TRBV9; clone_size: .; d_call: .; cdr3_nt: TGTGCCAGCAGCGTAGGAGTGGGGGCCAGAGACACTGAAGCTTTCTTT; cdr3_aa: CASSVGVGARDTEAFF
j_call: TRBJ2-7; v_call: TRBV27; clone_size: once; d_call: TRBD1; cdr3_nt: TGTGCCAGCGGTGGACAGGGATCCTACGAGCAGTACTTC; cdr3_aa: CASGGQGSYEQYF
j_call: TRBJ2-1; v_call: TRBV7-9; clone_size: .; d_call: .; cdr3_nt: TGTGCCAGCAAGAGGCCCCAGATGGGCAATGAGCAGTTCTTC; cdr3_aa: CASKRPQMGNEQFF
j_call: TRBJ2-3; v_call: TRBV11-2; clone_size: .; d_call: .; cdr3_nt: TGTGCCAGCAGCCACAGGACCCACCACCCCACAGATACGCAGTATTTT; cdr3_aa: CASSHRTHHPTDTQYF
j_call: TRBJ2-7; v_call: TRBV28; clone_size: .; d_call: TRBD2; cdr3_nt: TGTGCCAGCAGTTTATTCCCTATGGGAGGGGACTACGAGCAGTACTTC; cdr3_aa: CASSLFPMGGDYEQYF
j_call: TRBJ2-2; v_call: TRBV7-3; clone_size: .; d_call: .; cdr3_nt: TGTGCCACGTCGAGAGGTGGCACCGGGGAGCTGTTTTTT; cdr3_aa: CATSRGGTGELFF
j_call: TRBJ2-1; v_call: TRBV6-5; clone_size: .; d_call: .; cdr3_nt: TGTGCCAGCAGTTATGGCTCCGGGACATCCTACAATGAGCAGTTCTTC; cdr3_aa: CASSYGSGTSYNEQFF
j_call: TRBJ2-2; v_call: TRBV5-1; clone_size: .; d_call: TRBD1; cdr3_nt: TGCGCCAGCAGCGCCCGGACAGGGGGCGCGGGCACCGGGGAGCTGTTTTTT; cdr3_aa: CASSARTGGAGTGELFF
j_call: TRBJ1-6; v_call: TRBV15; clone_size: once; d_call: .; cdr3_nt: TGTGCCACCAGAACAGGGTCGTACTCACCCCTCCACTTT; cdr3_aa: CATRTGSYSPLHF
j_call: TRBJ2-5; v_call: TRBV25-1; clone_size: .; d_call: .; cdr3_nt: TGTGCCAGCAGTGACCCGGGCCGACGGGGGGAGACCCAGTACTTC; cdr3_aa: CASSDPGRRGETQYF
j_call: TRBJ2-2; v_call: TRBV6-5; clone_size: .; d_call: TRBD1; cdr3_nt: TGTGCCAGCAACCAGGGGGCGGGCGGGGAGCTGTTTTTT; cdr3_aa: CASNQGAGGELFF
j_call: TRBJ2-7; v_call: TRBV12-5; clone_size: .; d_call: TRBD1; cdr3_nt: TGTGCTAGTGGCCTCGGACAGGGTTTAACCTACGAGCAGTACTTC; cdr3_aa: CASGLGQGLTYEQYF
j_call: TRBJ1-1; v_call: TRBV5-1; clone_size: once; d_call: .; cdr3_nt: TGCGCCAGCAGCTTGGCACAGGTGAACACTGAAGCTTTCTTT; cdr3_aa: CASSLAQVNTEAFF
j_call: TRBJ2-1; v_call: TRBV4-2; clone_size: .; d_call: .; cdr3_nt: TGTGCCAGCAGCCAAGACTTCCGGAATGAGCAGTTCTTC; cdr3_aa: CASSQDFRNEQFF
j_call: TRBJ2-1; v_call: TRBV6-4; clone_size: .; d_call: .; cdr3_nt: TGTGCCAGCAGTGACGACTCGGCTTACAATGAGCAGTTCTTC; cdr3_aa: CASSDDSAYNEQFF
j_call: TRBJ2-4; v_call: TRBV7-9; clone_size: .; d_call: .; cdr3_nt: TGTGCCAGCAGCTTACTAGCTGACATTCAGTACTTC; cdr3_aa: CASSLLADIQYF
j_call: TRBJ2-2; v_call: TRBV7-9; clone_size: .; d_call: .; cdr3_nt: TGTGCCAGCAGCTTCCGAGCCTCACAGGGAGCGAACACCGGGGAGCTGTTTTTT; cdr3_aa: CASSFRASQGANTGELFF
j_call: TRBJ2-1; v_call: TRBV6-5; clone_size: once; d_call: .; cdr3_nt: TGTGCCAGCAGTCCGGGACTCCTCAATGAGCAGTTCTTC; cdr3_aa: CASSPGLLNEQFF
j_call: TRBJ1-2; v_call: TRBV6-1; clone_size: .; d_call: TRBD1; cdr3_nt: TGTGCCAGCAGTGAAGCGCTTGGACAGGGGTGGGGCTACACCTTC; cdr3_aa: CASSEALGQGWGYTF
j_call: TRBJ2-7; v_call: TRBV9; clone_size: .; d_call: .; cdr3_nt: TGTGCCAGCAGCGTAGAACATCCCCACGAGCAGTACTTC; cdr3_aa: CASSVEHPHEQYF
j_call: TRBJ2-3; v_call: TRBV19; clone_size: .; d_call: .; cdr3_nt: TGTGCCAGTGGGAGATTTGATACGCAGTATTTT; cdr3_aa: CASGRFDTQYF
j_call: TRBJ2-7; v_call: TRBV7-9; clone_size: .; d_call: .; cdr3_nt: TGTGCCAGCAGCCCCCAGGCGGGTCTCTACGAGCAGTACTTC; cdr3_aa: CASSPQAGLYEQYF
j_call: TRBJ1-4; v_call: TRBV5-1; clone_size: once; d_call: TRBD1; cdr3_nt: TGCGCCAGCAGCACCGCCGGGACAGGGGGTGAAAAACTGTTTTTT; cdr3_aa: CASSTAGTGGEKLFF
j_call: TRBJ2-3; v_call: TRBV4-2; clone_size: once; d_call: TRBD2; cdr3_nt: TGTGCCAGCAGCCAAGATCACACGAGGGCTAGCGGTAGCACAGATACGCAGTATTTT; cdr3_aa: CASSQDHTRASGSTDTQYF
j_call: TRBJ2-1; v_call: TRBV7-2; clone_size: once; d_call: TRBD2; cdr3_nt: TGTGCCAGCAGCCCGACTAGCGGGAGCTCCTACAATGAGCAGTTCTTC; cdr3_aa: CASSPTSGSSYNEQFF
j_call: TRBJ2-3; v_call: TRBV29-1; clone_size: .; d_call: .; cdr3_nt: TGCAGCGTTGGTCCCCCCCAGGGCGCTAATACGCAGTATTTT; cdr3_aa: CSVGPPQGANTQYF
j_call: TRBJ2-7; v_call: TRBV7-2; clone_size: .; d_call: .; cdr3_nt: TGTGCCAGCAGCTCCTCCGGGAGTGGCTACGAGCAGTACTTC; cdr3_aa: CASSSSGSGYEQYF
j_call: TRBJ1-6; v_call: TRBV6-5; clone_size: .; d_call: .; cdr3_nt: TGTGCCAGCAGGCCCTTGGCCCCCTATAATTCACCCCTCCACTTT; cdr3_aa: CASRPLAPYNSPLHF
j_call: TRBJ2-5; v_call: TRBV28; clone_size: .; d_call: TRBD1; cdr3_nt: TGTGCCAGCAGCCGGTCAGGGGGCGGGAAGACCCAGTACTTC; cdr3_aa: CASSRSGGGKTQYF
j_call: TRBJ2-7; v_call: TRBV25-1; clone_size: .; d_call: TRBD1; cdr3_nt: TGTGCCAGCAGTGTAACAGGGGGTTGCGAGCAGTACTTC; cdr3_aa: CASSVTGGCEQYF
j_call: TRBJ1-1; v_call: TRBV5-4; clone_size: .; d_call: .; cdr3_nt: TGTGCCAGCAGCTTTCAGGGGAAAGCTTTCTTT; cdr3_aa: CASSFQGKAFF
j_call: TRBJ1-2; v_call: TRBV11-1; clone_size: .; d_call: .; cdr3_nt: TGTGCCAGCAGCTTAACGGACGGTGGACTCTATGGCTACACCTTC; cdr3_aa: CASSLTDGGLYGYTF
j_call: TRBJ2-7; v_call: TRBV5-6; clone_size: .; d_call: TRBD1; cdr3_nt: TGTGCCAGCAGCGGGAAGACAGGGGCCCCCTACGAGCAGTACTTC; cdr3_aa: CASSGKTGAPYEQYF
j_call: TRBJ1-2; v_call: TRBV20-1; clone_size: .; d_call: .; cdr3_nt: TGCAGTGCTTACAGGGAATATGGCTACACCTTC; cdr3_aa: CSAYREYGYTF
j_call: TRBJ2-3; v_call: TRBV9; clone_size: .; d_call: .; cdr3_nt: TGTGCCAGCAGCGTAGTTCAGGGCGGCACAGATACGCAGTATTTT; cdr3_aa: CASSVVQGGTDTQYF
j_call: TRBJ2-2; v_call: TRBV19; clone_size: .; d_call: TRBD2; cdr3_nt: TGTGCCAGTAGGCCCGGGACTAGGAACACCGGGGAGCTGTTTTTT; cdr3_aa: CASRPGTRNTGELFF
j_call: TRBJ2-6; v_call: TRBV3-1/TRBV3-2; clone_size: .; d_call: TRBD2; cdr3_nt: TGTGCCAGCAGCCAAGCAAGGGGAGGACTAGCGGGTCCAAACCCTGGGGCCAACGTCCTGACTTTC; cdr3_aa: CASSQARGGLAGPNPGANVLTF
j_call: TRBJ1-2; v_call: TRBV14; clone_size: .; d_call: .; cdr3_nt: TGTGCCAGCAGCCAATACGACAGAGTCAACTATGGCTACACCTTC; cdr3_aa: CASSQYDRVNYGYTF
j_call: TRBJ1-1; v_call: TRBV19; clone_size: .; d_call: TRBD1; cdr3_nt: TGTGCCAGTAGGCGACAGGGGGCTGGGGTTGAAGCTTTCTTT; cdr3_aa: CASRRQGAGVEAFF
j_call: TRBJ2-3; v_call: TRBV7-9; clone_size: .; d_call: TRBD1; cdr3_nt: TGTGCCAGCAGCTTGGGACAGACTAAAGCAGATACGCAGTATTTT; cdr3_aa: CASSLGQTKADTQYF
j_call: TRBJ2-5; v_call: TRBV29-1; clone_size: .; d_call: TRBD1; cdr3_nt: TGCAGCGTTGAAGTGACAGGGGGCCGGGAGACCCAGTACTTC; cdr3_aa: CSVEVTGGRETQYF
j_call: TRBJ2-2; v_call: TRBV6-4; clone_size: .; d_call: TRBD2; cdr3_nt: TGTGCCAGCCAACTAGCGGGAGGTGGCACCGGGGAGCTGTTTTTT; cdr3_aa: CASQLAGGGTGELFF
j_call: TRBJ2-3; v_call: TRBV5-1; clone_size: .; d_call: TRBD2; cdr3_nt: TGCGCCAGCAGCCCGGGACTAGCGGTTACAGATACGCAGTATTTT; cdr3_aa: CASSPGLAVTDTQYF
j_call: TRBJ2-5; v_call: TRBV5-1; clone_size: .; d_call: TRBD2; cdr3_nt: TGCGCCAGCAGCTTGGGGGAGGGCGGAGAGACCCAGTACTTC; cdr3_aa: CASSLGEGGETQYF
j_call: TRBJ2-7; v_call: TRBV19; clone_size: .; d_call: TRBD1; cdr3_nt: TGTGCCAGTAGTACGACAGGGGCGGCCTACGAGCAGTACTTC; cdr3_aa: CASSTTGAAYEQYF
j_call: TRBJ1-2; v_call: TRBV7-6; clone_size: .; d_call: .; cdr3_nt: TGTGCCAGCAGCTCCATGGGGCCGCATGGCTACACCTTC; cdr3_aa: CASSSMGPHGYTF
j_call: TRBJ2-3; v_call: TRBV4-1; clone_size: .; d_call: .; cdr3_nt: TGCGCCAGCAGCCAAGAGGTTGCGGGCCGCACAGATACGCAGTATTTT; cdr3_aa: CASSQEVAGRTDTQYF
j_call: TRBJ2-5; v_call: TRBV25-1; clone_size: .; d_call: .; cdr3_nt: TGTGCCAGCAGTGAATTGAGACTAGGAGAGACCCAGTACTTC; cdr3_aa: CASSELRLGETQYF
j_call: TRBJ2-1; v_call: TRBV7-9; clone_size: .; d_call: TRBD2; cdr3_nt: TGTGCCAGCAGCTTACCTTCTAGCGGGAGAGGAGGGGAGCAGTTCTTC; cdr3_aa: CASSLPSSGRGGEQFF